The next 21 T cell receptor beta chains were all read from a single sample in a study of blood T cells in healthy people across ages (dated by TCRdb to between 2015 and 2016). Libraries were constructed by 5' RACE. Sequenced using an Illumina HiSeq 2500. A second about 7 to 11 cycle PCR used a sample-barcoded 5' primer and a J-beta primer mix. TCRdb reanalyzed the raw reads on its own, using fastp at Q25 for trimming and MiXCR for clone calling, and kept in-frame beta chains. Merged by CDR3 protein, the rows form single entries marked with the most common genes and DNA. A total of about 1.7 million distinct CDR3 sequences appear in this sample, roughly 28% of them only once. In total, the top ten clones hold roughly 8% of the sample. The sequenced material came from blood. These receptors all come from a woman aged 25 to 45 in good health.

This clonotype was recorded a few times. The chain joins TRBV5-1 to TRBJ2-7; no clear D gene. CDR1 and CDR2 from the germline V gene are SGHRS and YFSETQ. Trimming pared 5 bases from V and 0 bases from J, leaving 12 bases between. The CDR3 has 14 amino acids. CDR3 loop: CASRASMASYEQYF. The CDR3 DNA sequence: TGCGCCAGCAGGGCCAGCATGGCCTCCTACGAGCAGTACTTC.

In the case of this clonotype: A junction boundary mismatches the germline segment, possibly from a read error. This chain links TRBV5-1 with TRBJ2-2; D assignment may be TRBD1 or TRBD2 (5 bases each). In germline, CDR1 is SGHRS, CDR2 YFSETQ. This CDR3 has 15 amino acids. The CDR3 reads CASSGQGPITVELFF. DNA of the CDR3: TGCGCCAGCAGCGGTCAGGGACCCATCACCGTGGAGCTGTTTTTT.

This clonotype was seen more than once but under ten times. As DNA, the CDR3 is TGCAGTGCCTCGACTCCCTCCGAGCAGTACTTC. Translation: CSASTPSEQYF. The chain joins TRBV20-1 to TRBJ2-7; D gene ambiguous. CDR1 is DFQATT, CDR2 SNEGSKA, per germline (reference sequence). V was shortened by 6 bases and J by 6 bases, with 12 bases between the two germline ends. CDR3 size: 11 residues.

The J gene is TRBJ2-7, the V gene TRBV10-1, with TRBD1 identical over 7 bases. With V trimmed by 5 bases and J by 3 bases, 7 bases remained unmatched. Per germline, CDR1 WNHNN and CDR2 SYGVQD (reference sequence). This CDR3 region has 14 residues. The CDR3 DNA is TGCGCCAGCAGTTCCGGACAGGCTATCTACGAGCAGTACTTC. It is translated as CASSSGQAIYEQYF.

The CDR3 bases are TGTGCCAGCAGACAAGCCCGGGACAGGGTTTTCTATGGCTACACCTTC. Its protein product is CASRQARDRVFYGYTF. The rearrangement links TRBV28 to TRBJ1-2; 9 positions agree with TRBD1. V was pared by 6 bases and J by 4 bases, with 12 bases of the junction left unmatched. This CDR3 is 16 amino acids long. CDR1 is MDHEN and CDR2 is SYDVKM in the germline V gene.

The chain uses TRBV6-1 and TRBJ2-1, with 9 nucleotides matching TRBD2. The CDR3 has 20 amino acids. The V segment lost 6 bases and the J segment 3 bases; nucleotides outside the gene matches: 21. Germline lookup yields CDR1 MNHNS and CDR2 SASEGT. CDR3: CASSPISGGGAQYRYNEQFF. The CDR3 DNA reads as TGTGCCAGCAGCCCCATAAGTGGCGGGGGGGCCCAATACCGCTACAATGAGCAGTTCTTC.

This clonotype was recorded at least ten times. V is TRBV28 and J is TRBJ1-2, with D tentatively TRBD1 (6 bases). Trimming took 3 bases from V and 8 from J, leaving 13 bases between them. The CDR3 loop spans 13 amino acids. CDR1 is MDHEN and CDR2 is SYDVKM in the germline V gene. This CDR3 reads CASSFNRVDGYTF. In nucleotides, the CDR3 is TGTGCCAGCAGTTTCAACAGGGTTGACGGCTACACCTTC.

In this sample, this clonotype turned up a few times. This chain joins TRBV20-1 and TRBJ1-5; tentative D call: TRBD1 (6 bases). Between the trimmed V and J ends, which lost 2 bases and 5 bases, there was a span of 13 bases. Germline V gene sequence: CDR1 DFQATT, CDR2 SNEGSKA (reference sequence). The CDR3 spans 14 residues. CDR3 DNA sequence: TGCAGTGCTAGACCATCGGGGGGGCATCAGCCCCAGCATTTT. Translating gives CSARPSGGHQPQHF.

Comment on this clonotype: At one boundary the junction diverges from the germline segment, which might be a read error. The chain recombines TRBV5-1 with TRBJ2-3; 8 bases fit TRBD1. The CDR3 contains 16 residues. The germline V gene encodes CDR1 SGHRS and CDR2 YFSETQ. The CDR3 sequence: CASSLGTGPSTDAQYF. Written as DNA, the CDR3 is TGCGCCAGCAGCTTGGGGACAGGGCCTAGCACAGATGCGCAGTATTTT.

This clonotype was counted ten times or more. Compared with germline, one end of the junction differs, possibly owing to a read error. The chain joins TRBV4-3 to TRBJ2-5; D possibly corresponds to TRBD2 (5 bases). The CDR3 totals 13 residues. Per germline, CDR1 LGHNA and CDR2 YSLEER. The CDR3 DNA reads TGTGCCAGCAGCCAGAGGTCGGGGGAGACCCAGTACTTC. It encodes CASSQRSGETQYF.

This clonotype was observed at least ten times. This chain links TRBV20-1 with TRBJ2-7; 12 bases are a match to TRBD2. CDR1 is DFQATT, CDR2 SNEGSKA, per germline (reference sequence). V dropped 8 bases and J dropped 4; count of bases not matched to a gene: 6. The CDR3 contains 13 residues. The CDR3 nucleotides read TGCAGTACGAGGACTAGCGGGACTTACGAGCAGTACTTC. As protein: CSTRTSGTYEQYF.

The chain couples TRBV14 to TRBJ1-1; no clear D. Germline CDR1 is SGHDN and CDR2 is FVKESK. There are 13 residues in the CDR3. The V gene lost 4 bases and the J gene lost 1 base, with 7 bases spanning the gap. Here the CDR3 reads CASSLHRNTEAFF. The CDR3 nucleotides read TGTGCCAGCAGCCTTCACAGGAACACTGAAGCTTTCTTT.

Of note for this clonotype: Being one base from a much bigger clone, this may be a read error. J is TRBJ2-1 and V is TRBV6-6, with 7 nucleotides matching TRBD2. The CDR3 spans 16 residues. Germline loops: CDR1 MNHNY, CDR2 SVGAGI (reference sequence). CDR3 region: CASSHSSGATYNEQFF. The CDR3 coding sequence is TGTGCCAGCAGTCACTCCAGCGGGGCGACCTACAATGAGCAGTTCTTC.

The rearrangement joins TRBV2 to TRBJ1-4; tentative D call: TRBD1 (6 bases). Germline CDR1 SNHLY, CDR2 FYNNEI. The CDR3 loop spans 16 amino acids. Trimming shortened V by 10 bases and J by 14 bases, and 32 bases separated the two germline ends. The CDR3 here is CANTDRKQGRREELFF. The CDR3 DNA sequence: TGTGCCAACACGGACCGGAAACAGGGTAGACGGGAAGAGCTGTTTTTT.

The V call is TRBV6-6, the J call TRBJ1-2; D perhaps matches TRBD1 (6 bases). Trimming stripped 4 bases from V and 5 bases from J, with 20 bases between. CDR3 length equals 16 residues. Looked up from germline, CDR1 is MNHNY and CDR2 is SVGAGI (reference sequence). The CDR3 DNA is TGTGCCAGCAGTTTCGGGGACATGAGGGAGGTTTATGGCTACACCTTC. Residues: CASSFGDMREVYGYTF.

This clonotype was seen a handful of times. The rearrangement joins TRBV7-9 to TRBJ2-3; TRBD1 agrees at 11 bases. Germline lookup yields CDR1 SEHNR and CDR2 FQNEAQ (reference sequence). This CDR3 is built from 17 residues. The trim removed 3 bases at V and 5 bases at J, leaving 10 bases unmatched. CDR3 residues: CASSFAGQGVFKDTQYF. DNA of the CDR3: TGTGCCAGCAGCTTCGCGGGACAGGGGGTCTTTAAAGATACGCAGTATTTT. Based on the CDR3 plus reference TRBV7-9 and TRBJ2-3, the full variable domain is DTGVSQNPRHKITKRGQNVTFRCDPISEHNRLYWYRQTLGQGPEFLTYFQNEAQLEKSRLLSDRFSAERPKGSFSTLEIQRTEQGDSAMYLCASSFAGQGVFKDTQYFGPGTRLTVL.

This chain connects TRBV7-3 to TRBJ2-1; TRBD2 aligns across 11 bases. Germline V gives CDR1 SGHTA, CDR2 FQGTGA. This CDR3 has 16 amino acids. The ends lost 4 bases at V and 4 bases at J; junction bases unmatched: 6. This chain's CDR3 is CASSSLLAGAYNEQFF. In nucleotides, the CDR3 is TGTGCCAGCAGCTCTTTACTAGCGGGGGCGTACAATGAGCAGTTCTTC.

CDR3 nucleotide sequence: TGTGCCAGCAGCTTGATCGGGGGGGAAGAGCAGTACTTC. Amino acids: CASSLIGGEEQYF. This chain uses TRBV5-6 with TRBJ2-7; 8 nucleotides agree with TRBD2. The J segment lost 7 bases and the V segment lost 1 base, leaving 4 bases of the junction unmatched. The CDR3 runs 13 residues. From germline, CDR1 is SGHDT and CDR2 YYEEEE. Full variable domain (outside the CDR3, taken from reference TRBV5-6 and TRBJ2-7): DAGVTQSPTHLIKTRGQQVTLRCSPKSGHDTVSWYQQALGQGPQFIFQYYEEEERQRGNFPDRFSGHQFPNYSSELNVNALLLGDSALYLCASSLIGGEEQYFGPGTRLTVT.

This clonotype was seen a few times. The chain combines TRBV7-2 with TRBJ2-3; 7 nucleotides agree with TRBD2. Germline lookup yields CDR1 SGHTA and CDR2 FQGNSA. The CDR3 totals 15 residues. The V gene end was trimmed by 2 bases and the J gene end by 1 base; junction bases not matched to a gene: 3. In DNA form, the CDR3 reads TGTGCCAGCAGCTTAATGCTAGCGGGCACAGATACGCAGTATTTT. Translated: CASSLMLAGTDTQYF.

At least ten counts were recorded for this clonotype. This chain connects TRBV29-1 to TRBJ2-3; 7 bases line up with TRBD2. Germline V gene lookup returns CDR1 SQVTM and CDR2 ANQGSEA. The CDR3 consists of 14 residues. Trimming removed 5 bases from V and 5 bases from J; junction bases left unmatched: 10. CDR3 protein: CSVRGREFEDTQYF. The CDR3 nucleotides read TGCAGCGTTCGAGGGCGGGAGTTCGAAGATACGCAGTATTTT.

This clonotype was seen only a few times. The chain has TRBV7-2 and TRBJ1-2; TRBD1 matches 8 bases. The V gene end was trimmed by 4 bases and the J gene end by 8 bases; junction bases not matched to a gene: 3. CDR3 length: 12 residues. The germline V gene has CDR1 SGHTA and CDR2 FQGNSA. CDR3 sequence: CASSSAGGGYTF. CDR3 in DNA: TGTGCCAGCAGCTCAGCAGGGGGCGGCTACACCTTC.